Listed below are T cell receptor beta chains from one sample, sequenced in a study of a mutant IDH1 vaccine in newly diagnosed glioma. Measured with immunoSEQ multiplex PCR; TCRdb has only the in-frame clones, and not every one. The sample carries approximately 81,000 clones, approximately 85% recorded once. Antigen specificity for these receptors is unknown. The specimen was PBMCs, collected from a glioma patient whose treatment included an IDH1 peptide vaccine. All receptors derive from a man aged 25-45 years with glioma. Some clones in this sample may be carry-over from other donors' samples. Each CDR3 is given with its conserved first and last residue. A D gene is named only where the DNA matches it firmly. Not all rows give a size; the values are once, few, many and, for expanded clones, a class.

D	size	V	J	CDR3	DNA
-	-	TRBV18	TRBJ1-1	CASSPGAMATAFF	TGTGCCAGCTCACCAGGGGCGATGGCGACAGCTTTCTTT
-	-	TRBV15	TRBJ2-3	CATSRDYLDLAGSTDTQYF	TGTGCCACCAGCAGAGATTACTTAGATCTGGCAGGTTCCACAGATACGCAGTATTTT
-	-	TRBV7-8	TRBJ1-3	CASSLSRAGAGNTIYF	TGTGCCAGCAGCTTATCCCGGGCAGGCGCTGGAAACACCATATATTTT
TRBD1	-	TRBV5-1	TRBJ2-2	CASSLTGDRGGELFF	TGCGCCAGCAGCTTGACAGGGGACCGAGGCGGGGAGCTGTTTTTT
-	-	TRBV7-3	TRBJ2-7	CASSHEEGQYF	TGTGCCAGCAGCCACGAAGAGGGGCAGTACTTC
-	-	TRBV5-4	TRBJ2-1	CASSFSTGIYNEQFF	TGTGCCAGCAGCTTTTCAACAGGGATATACAATGAGCAGTTCTTC
TRBD2	-	TRBV5-1	TRBJ2-2	CASSHGTSGNTGELFF	TGCGCCAGCAGTCACGGGACTAGCGGGAACACCGGGGAGCTGTTTTTT
-	-	TRBV7-6	TRBJ2-1	CASRQGNYNEQFF	TGTGCCAGCAGGCAGGGAAACTACAATGAGCAGTTCTTC
TRBD2	-	TRBV6-4	TRBJ2-1	CASSESSGSHNEQFF	TGTGCCAGCAGTGAGTCTAGCGGGAGTCATAATGAGCAGTTCTTC
TRBD1	-	TRBV4-3	TRBJ2-5	CASSLAHRDRGETQYF	TGCGCCAGCAGCCTTGCCCACCGGGACAGGGGAGAGACCCAGTACTTC
TRBD2	-	TRBV5-1	TRBJ2-2	CASTFGAGEDTGELFF	TGCGCCAGCACGTTTGGGGCGGGAGAAGACACCGGGGAGCTGTTTTTT
TRBD1	-	TRBV19	TRBJ1-1	CASSNDRANTEAFF	TGTGCCAGTAGTAATGACAGGGCAAACACTGAAGCTTTCTTT
-	-	TRBV9	TRBJ1-2	CASSLDPQDRSDYGYTF	TGTGCCAGCAGCTTAGACCCCCAGGACCGGTCAGACTATGGCTACACCTTC
-	-	TRBV9	TRBJ1-3	CASSVAPGRLSSGNTIYF	TGTGCCAGCAGCGTAGCCCCGGGACGGTTGAGCTCTGGAAACACCATATATTTT
-	few	TRBV19	TRBJ1-5	CASSIDPYQPQHF	TGTGCCAGTAGTATAGATCCCTATCAGCCCCAGCATTTT
TRBD1	-	TRBV5-6	TRBJ1-1	CASSSGTGGNTEAFF	TGTGCCAGCAGCTCCGGGACAGGGGGGAACACTGAAGCTTTCTTT
TRBD2	-	TRBV6-5	TRBJ2-3	CASSPIAGGRDTQYF	TGTGCCAGCAGCCCTATAGCGGGGGGTAGGGATACGCAGTATTTT
-	few	TRBV5-4	TRBJ1-1	CASSFGRYTEAFF	TGTGCCAGCAGCTTTGGCCGGTACACTGAAGCTTTCTTT
-	once	TRBV5-6	TRBJ1-1	CASSFRTVETEAFF	TGTGCCAGCAGCTTTCGGACAGTGGAGACTGAAGCTTTCTTT
-	-	TRBV7-2	TRBJ1-3	CASSLVSGRRTGNTIYF	TGTGCCAGCAGCTTAGTATCAGGGCGGCGGACTGGAAACACCATATATTTT
-	few	TRBV19	TRBJ1-1	CASSIGPGNTEAFF	TGTGCCAGTAGTATAGGTCCCGGGAACACTGAAGCTTTCTTT
TRBD1	-	TRBV30	TRBJ1-5	CAWNPWGQLNQPQHF	TGTGCCTGGAACCCTTGGGGACAGCTGAATCAGCCCCAGCATTTT
-	-	TRBV6-6	TRBJ2-2	CASSYLEPNTGELFF	TGTGCCAGCAGTTACCTTGAGCCGAACACCGGGGAGCTGTTTTTT
TRBD2	-	TRBV28	TRBJ2-1	CASSANSGVRYNEQFF	TGTGCCAGCAGTGCTAATAGCGGGGTAAGGTACAATGAGCAGTTCTTC
-	-	TRBV27	TRBJ1-1	CASYEKVGDNTEAFF	TGTGCCAGCTACGAAAAGGTAGGGGACAACACTGAAGCTTTCTTT
-	-	TRBV5-6	TRBJ1-5	CASSSQGSYIDQPQHF	TGTGCCAGCAGCTCCCAGGGATCGTACATCGATCAGCCCCAGCATTTT
-	-	TRBV20-1	TRBJ2-2	CSAGSGELFF	TGCAGTGCAGGGTCCGGGGAGCTGTTTTTT
TRBD1	-	TRBV30	TRBJ2-3	CAWSKGQGYTDTQYF	TGTGCCTGGAGTAAAGGACAGGGATACACAGATACGCAGTATTTT
-	-	TRBV28	TRBJ1-5	CASILTGFSNQPQHF	TGTGCCAGCATTCTTACAGGGTTTAGCAATCAGCCCCAGCATTTT
TRBD1	-	TRBV2	TRBJ1-2	CASSSGQAHYGYTF	TGTGCCAGCAGTTCCGGACAGGCCCACTATGGCTACACCTTC
-	-	TRBV5-1	TRBJ2-3	CASSPPVAPGKDTQYF	TGCGCCAGCAGCCCTCCCGTGGCCCCAGGGAAAGATACGCAGTATTTT
-	-	TRBV25-1	TRBJ2-5	CASSESRRAQYF	TGTGCCAGCAGTGAATCACGGAGGGCCCAGTACTTC
-	few	TRBV2	TRBJ2-2	CASSDLANTGELFF	TGTGCCAGCAGTGATTTGGCGAACACCGGGGAGCTGTTTTTT
-	-	TRBV19	TRBJ1-6	CASSIDVRSSYNSPLHF	TGTGCCAGTAGTATAGATGTCAGATCCTCCTATAATTCACCCCTCCACTTT
-	few	TRBV11-2	TRBJ1-1	CASSPFWDEAFF	TGTGCCAGCAGCCCTTTTTGGGACGAAGCTTTCTTT
-	once	TRBV5-6	TRBJ2-5	CASSLQPTGEQYF	TGTGCCAGCAGCTTACAGCCCACGGGTGAGCAGTACTTC
-	-	TRBV19	TRBJ2-5	CASSISPGVTTQYF	TGTGCCAGTAGTATTTCGCCGGGCGTAACGACCCAGTACTTC
-	-	TRBV4-1	TRBJ1-2	CASSPFGPSSENYGYTF	TGCGCCAGCAGCCCATTTGGGCCGAGCAGCGAGAACTATGGCTACACCTTC
-	-	TRBV6-6	TRBJ1-1	CASRGRGGWTEAFF	TGTGCCAGCAGGGGGAGGGGGGGCTGGACTGAAGCTTTCTTT
-	-	TRBV18	TRBJ1-1	CASSPQGSNTETFF	TGTGCCAGCTCACCACAGGGCTCGAACACTGAAACTTTCTTT
TRBD1	-	TRBV7-8	TRBJ1-5	CASNPRQGSSNQPQHF	TGTGCCAGCAACCCAAGACAGGGATCTAGCAATCAGCCCCAGCATTTT
-	-	TRBV28	TRBJ1-2	CASSPPALVYGYTF	TGTGCCAGCAGCCCTCCCGCTCTGGTCTATGGCTACACCTTC
-	once	TRBV6-6	TRBJ1-3	CASSYGAESSGNTIYF	TGTGCCAGCAGTTACGGGGCAGAAAGCTCTGGAAACACCATATATTTT
TRBD2	-	TRBV7-8	TRBJ2-5	CAIASGGAGETQYF	TGTGCCATCGCTAGCGGGGGGGCGGGAGAGACCCAGTACTTC
-	few	TRBV4-2	TRBJ1-1	CASSYQTENTEAFF	TGTGCCAGCAGCTACCAGACGGAGAACACTGAAGCTTTCTTT
-	few	TRBV7-3	TRBJ1-1	CASSSQGNTEAFF	TGTGCCAGCAGCTCCCAAGGGAACACTGAAGCTTTCTTT
-	-	TRBV5-1	TRBJ1-1	CASSLGFSSLNTEAFF	TGCGCCAGCAGCTTGGGGTTCAGTAGCTTGAACACTGAAGCTTTCTTT
-	-	TRBV5-1	TRBJ1-3	CASSSDTGYLGNTIYF	TGCGCCAGCAGCTCCGATACGGGGTACCTAGGAAACACCATATATTTT
TRBD2	-	TRBV11-2	TRBJ2-7	CASTRTSGTTGEQYF	TGTGCCAGCACCCGGACTAGCGGGACCACGGGTGAGCAGTACTTC
-	-	TRBV7-9	TRBJ2-5	CASSTQGRVETQYF	TGTGCCAGCAGCACACAGGGAAGGGTGGAGACCCAGTACTTC
TRBD1	-	TRBV19	TRBJ2-7	CASSLWGQSDEQYF	TGTGCCAGTAGTCTCTGGGGACAGTCAGACGAGCAGTACTTC
-	few	TRBV7-9	TRBJ2-5	CASSLSTGTEKETQYF	TGTGCCAGCAGCCTCTCGACCGGGACGGAAAAAGAGACCCAGTACTTC
-	-	TRBV19	TRBJ2-7	CASSIQGSYEQYF	TGTGCCAGTAGTATCCAAGGGAGCTACGAGCAGTACTTC
-	few	TRBV30	TRBJ1-4	CAWSLPPGSRTNEKLFF	TGTGCCTGGAGTCTCCCTCCCGGCAGTCGGACTAATGAAAAACTGTTTTTT
TRBD2	once	TRBV4-2	TRBJ2-1	CASSQVLRGGYNEQFF	TGTGCCAGCAGCCAAGTTCTGCGGGGGGGCTACAATGAGCAGTTCTTC
-	-	TRBV2	TRBJ1-6	CAWAREHNSPLHF	TGTGCCTGGGCCAGGGAGCATAATTCACCCCTCCACTTT
TRBD2	-	TRBV9	TRBJ2-1	CASSASSGGAKDEQFF	TGTGCCAGCAGCGCTTCTAGCGGGGGGGCCAAGGATGAGCAGTTCTTC
-	once	TRBV9	TRBJ2-7	CASSVEVSRSYEQYF	TGTGCCAGCAGCGTAGAGGTCTCTCGTTCCTACGAGCAGTACTTC
TRBD1	-	TRBV25-1	TRBJ2-7	CASSETGTGAYEQYF	TGTGCCAGCAGTGAAACCGGGACAGGGGCCTACGAGCAGTACTTC